This passage covers 25 T cell receptor beta chains from one sample sequenced in a study of T-cell memory formation after mild COVID-19. From the 5' RACE reads, TCRdb called clonotypes with MiXCR, one entry per CDR3 protein. The data contain around 130,000 distinct CDR3 sequences, 15% to 20% of them singletons. Sequencing was done on a sample of PBMCs or a T cell subset sorted from them (not recorded which). The source of these receptors is an adult woman who had mild COVID-19 (a few samples of this study predate the infection). Cell type and time point are not known.

The chain is built from TRBV5-1 and TRBJ1-4, with no clear D. V was trimmed by 2 bases and J by 5 bases, leaving 7 bases between them. Germline CDR1 reads SGHRS; CDR2 reads YFSETQ. The CDR3 has 13 amino acids. CDR3 sequence reads: CASSLGGNEKLFF. The CDR3 nucleotides read TGCGCCAGCAGCTTAGGAGGGAATGAAAAACTGTTTTTT.

This clonotype was detected a few times. V and J are TRBV5-1 and TRBJ1-1; 11 bases are a match to TRBD1. Trimming at V came to 3 bases and at J to 1 base, leaving 2 bases not matched to a gene. The CDR3 runs 15 residues. The germline CDR1 and CDR2 sequences are SGHRS and YFSETQ. The CDR3 sequence is CASSSGTGGNTEAFF. Here the CDR3 DNA reads TGCGCCAGCAGCTCTGGGACAGGGGGGAACACTGAAGCTTTCTTT.

There are a few counts of this clonotype. J is TRBJ2-7 and V is TRBV12-3 or TRBV12-4; D uncertain. The V and J ends lost 5 bases and 0 bases respectively, with 14 bases between them. The CDR3 has 15 amino acids. This chain's CDR3 is CASSRGGTSSYEQYF. The DNA of the CDR3 is TGTGCCAGCAGTAGAGGCGGCACAAGCTCCTACGAGCAGTACTTC.

The rearrangement links TRBV27 to TRBJ1-5; weak D call: TRBD1 (5 bases). The germline V and J ends were trimmed by 5 bases and 4 bases, with 15 bases remaining between them. The CDR3 has 15 residues. From germline, CDR1 is MNHEY and CDR2 SMNVEV (reference sequence). CDR3 region: CASSPVDSRNQPQHF. For the CDR3, the DNA is TGTGCCAGCAGTCCCGTAGACAGTCGGAATCAGCCCCAGCATTTT.

This clonotype has at least ten counts. V is TRBV9 and J is TRBJ2-7; TRBD2 agrees at 7 bases. This CDR3 is 15 amino acids long. From germline, CDR1 is SGDLS and CDR2 YYNGEE. With 5 bases clipped from V and 4 bases from J, the junction kept 12 bases outside the gene matches. The CDR3 nucleotides are TGTGCCAGCAGTTGGGGAGTGGGAGGGTCATACGAGCAGTACTTC. It is translated as CASSWGVGGSYEQYF.

This clonotype was seen ten or more times. The chain joins TRBV9 to TRBJ2-1; no clear D. Germline CDR1 and CDR2: SGDLS and YYNGEE. This CDR3 region has 15 residues. Trimming cost V 0 bases and J 3 bases, with 10 bases left between them. CDR3 sequence: CASSVGYSYYNEQFF. The CDR3 DNA reads TGTGCCAGCAGCGTAGGGTACAGTTACTACAATGAGCAGTTCTTC.

This clonotype was seen a few times. The chain joins TRBV7-2 to TRBJ2-1, with D maybe TRBD2 (6 bases). The V end lost 2 bases, the J end lost 12 bases, and 11 bases lay between the germline ends. CDR1 is SGHTA and CDR2 is FQGNSA in the germline V gene. The CDR3 loop spans 12 amino acids. The DNA of the CDR3 is TGTGCCAGCAGCTTAAGCGGGTGGGGGCAGTTCTTC. Amino acids: CASSLSGWGQFF. The full variable domain, completed using reference TRBV7-2 and TRBJ2-1, is GAGVSQSPSNKVTEKGKDVELRCDPISGHTALYWYRQSLGQGLEFLIYFQGNSAPDKSGLPSDRFSAERTGGSVSTLTIQRTQQEDSAVYLCASSLSGWGQFFGPGTRLTVL.

This clonotype appeared a few times. This chain uses TRBV11-3 with TRBJ2-3; a possible D gene is TRBD2 (6 bases). CDR3 length equals 14 residues. V lost 5 bases and J lost 2, with 11 bases in between. Germline V gene lookup returns CDR1 SGHNT and CDR2 YENEEA. The CDR3 region has the DNA TGTGCCAGCAGCGGGGGACTTTCCACAGATACGCAGTATTTT. Translated: CASSGGLSTDTQYF.

The CDR3, as DNA: TGTGCCAGCAGCCAAGATTCCCATTACGAGCAGTACTTC. Its translation: CASSQDSHYEQYF. V is TRBV14 and J is TRBJ2-7; D unresolved. Germline CDR1 reads SGHDN; CDR2 reads FVKESK. Trimming cost V 0 bases and J 4 bases, with 7 bases left between them. The length of the CDR3 is 13 residues.

This clonotype was picked up a small number of times. The rearrangement links TRBV29-1 to TRBJ2-2; 8 bases are a match to TRBD1. Germline V CDR1 and CDR2: SQVTM, ANQGSEA. The CDR3 runs to 14 residues. Germline trimming cut 2 bases from V and 7 bases from J; bases unmatched to any gene: 6. The CDR3 protein is CSVERTGRNGELFF. CDR3 bases: TGCAGCGTTGAACGGACAGGGAGAAACGGGGAGCTGTTTTTT.

This clonotype was counted between two and nine times. The chain links TRBV24-1 to TRBJ2-1; TRBD1 matches at 7 bases. The CDR3 length is 15 residues. Germline CDR1 is KGHDR and CDR2 is SFDVKD. V lost 4 bases to trimming and J lost 8 bases; unmatched junction nucleotides: 10. In DNA, the CDR3 is TGTGCCACCAGTGACCCAACAGGGGTGAACTATGAGCAGTTCTTC. The encoded protein is CATSDPTGVNYEQFF.

This sequence joins TRBV27 and TRBJ1-1, with 8 nucleotides matching TRBD1. Trimming cost V 5 bases and J 11 bases; bases outside gene matches: 16. Germline loops: CDR1 MNHEY, CDR2 SMNVEV (reference sequence). The CDR3 is 15 amino acids. The CDR3 bases are TGTGCCAGCAGTCTCCGGACAGGGTCCTCTCGAGTGGCTTTCTTT. Amino acids: CASSLRTGSSRVAFF.

This rearrangement joins TRBV7-8 to TRBJ1-1; a weak D match, TRBD1 (5 bases). Germline CDR1 reads SGHVS; CDR2 reads FQNEAQ. CDR3 length: 16 amino acids. Trimming removed 4 bases from V and 5 bases from J, with 20 bases in between. CDR3 nucleotide sequence: TGTGCCAGCAGCTATGGGATCCCGGGGGGAACAACTGAAGCTTTCTTT. Its translation: CASSYGIPGGTTEAFF.

The genes are TRBV11-3 and TRBJ2-7; D call uncertain. The CDR3 spans 13 residues. V shed 10 bases and J shed 0 bases, with 13 bases lying between them. Looked up from germline, CDR1 is SGHNT and CDR2 is YENEEA. The CDR3 bases are TGTGCCACTACCCCACCCAGCTCCTACGAGCAGTACTTC. It yields the protein CATTPPSSYEQYF.

In its sample, this clonotype was seen a few times. V gene TRBV5-5 combines with J gene TRBJ1-1, with 7 bases matching TRBD1. The CDR3 extends over 15 amino acids. The V segment lost 7 bases and the J segment 1 base; nucleotides outside the gene matches: 10. Germline CDR1 SGHKS, CDR2 YYEKEE (reference sequence). The CDR3 DNA is TGTGCCAGCGGCGACGGGACAGTTCAGAACACTGAAGCTTTCTTT. Translated: CASGDGTVQNTEAFF.

The chain uses TRBV25-1 and TRBJ2-3; the D is unclear. With 2 bases removed from V and 2 bases from J, the gap between germline ends came to 11 bases. Germline V gives CDR1 MGHDK, CDR2 SYGVNS. The CDR3 covers 15 residues. Here the CDR3 reads CASSENERPTDTQYF. CDR3 nucleotides: TGTGCCAGCAGTGAAAATGAGCGACCCACAGATACGCAGTATTTT.

This clonotype was counted a few times. The CDR3 DNA follows: TGTGCCAGCAGCGTAAAAGGGGAGGGGTACAATGAGCAGTTCTTC. Its translation is CASSVKGEGYNEQFF. The rearrangement links TRBV9 to TRBJ2-1, with 7 bases aligning to TRBD2. The trim removed 1 base at V and 4 bases at J, leaving 5 bases unmatched. The CDR3 length is 15 residues. Germline V CDR1 and CDR2: SGDLS, YYNGEE.

This clonotype was seen a few times. The chain links TRBV10-3 to TRBJ1-4; no firm D call. The CDR3 contains 13 residues. V lost 2 bases and J 3 bases, leaving 4 bases between the germline ends. Germline CDR1 is ENHRY and CDR2 is SYGVKD. This CDR3 is CAISEVANEKLFF. CDR3 DNA: TGTGCCATCAGTGAGGTGGCTAATGAAAAACTGTTTTTT.

This clonotype has more than one count but fewer than ten. This chain uses TRBV20-1 with TRBJ2-3; 12 bases match TRBD2. J was trimmed by 3 bases and V by 6 bases; bases with no gene match: 13. The CDR3 has 17 residues. The germline V gene has CDR1 DFQATT and CDR2 SNEGSKA (reference sequence). The CDR3 spells CSAKTSGSTTVTDTQYF. The CDR3, as DNA: TGCAGTGCCAAGACTAGCGGGAGCACGACAGTTACAGATACGCAGTATTTT.

CDR3 loop: CATSRDTDMNTEAFF. CDR3 sequence (DNA): TGTGCCACCAGCAGAGATACAGACATGAACACTGAAGCTTTCTTT. V is TRBV15 and J is TRBJ1-1, with D unresolved. Trimming removed 0 bases from V and 0 bases from J, with 8 bases in between. This CDR3 has 15 amino acids. Per germline, CDR1 LNHNV and CDR2 YYDKDF (reference sequence).

The CDR3 DNA reads as TGTGCCAGCAGTCCCCAACAGCTGAACACTGAAGCTTTCTTT. Encoded protein: CASSPQQLNTEAFF. The chain recombines TRBV12-3 or TRBV12-4 with TRBJ1-1; D ambiguous. This CDR3 is built from 14 residues. The V end lost 5 bases, the J end lost 0 bases, and 10 bases lay between the germline ends.

CDR3 amino acids: CASSSPPAVDGYTF. For the CDR3, the DNA is TGTGCCAGCAGCTCTCCCCCCGCGGTTGATGGCTACACCTTC. The chain has TRBV11-3 and TRBJ1-2; the D is unclear. This CDR3 contains 14 residues. From germline, CDR1 is SGHNT and CDR2 YENEEA. Trimming cost V 4 bases and J 6 bases, with 15 bases left between them.

This clonotype was seen only a few times. The rearrangement joins TRBV4-2 to TRBJ2-4, with 11 bases that match TRBD1. Germline-derived CDR1 and CDR2 are LGHNA and YNFKEQ. The V and J ends lost 1 base and 0 bases, in that order; junction bases with no gene match: 11. This CDR3 is built from 20 residues. For the CDR3, the DNA is TGTGCCAGCAGCCAAGCTCCGGGACAGGGGGGCGAGCTAGCCAAAAACATTCAGTACTTC. Translation gives CASSQAPGQGGELAKNIQYF.

Ten or more counts support this clonotype. The chain joins TRBV7-8 to TRBJ2-2; either TRBD1 or TRBD2 may supply D (6 bases each). Trimming stripped 3 bases from V and 4 bases from J, with 21 bases between. The germline V gene has CDR1 SGHVS and CDR2 FQNEAQ. The CDR3 has 18 amino acids. CDR3 bases: TGTGCCAGCAGCTTTTTTTGGAACAGGGAGGACGGCACCGGGGAGCTGTTTTTT. Protein product: CASSFFWNREDGTGELFF.

The genes are TRBV29-1 and TRBJ1-1, with no clear D. Germline V gene data show CDR1 as SQVTM and CDR2 as ANQGSEA. The CDR3 is made up of 14 amino acids. V was clipped by 0 bases and J by 1 base, with 9 bases between them. The CDR3 loop reads CSVEDSGKNTEAFF. The CDR3, as DNA: TGCAGCGTTGAAGATAGTGGCAAGAACACTGAAGCTTTCTTT.